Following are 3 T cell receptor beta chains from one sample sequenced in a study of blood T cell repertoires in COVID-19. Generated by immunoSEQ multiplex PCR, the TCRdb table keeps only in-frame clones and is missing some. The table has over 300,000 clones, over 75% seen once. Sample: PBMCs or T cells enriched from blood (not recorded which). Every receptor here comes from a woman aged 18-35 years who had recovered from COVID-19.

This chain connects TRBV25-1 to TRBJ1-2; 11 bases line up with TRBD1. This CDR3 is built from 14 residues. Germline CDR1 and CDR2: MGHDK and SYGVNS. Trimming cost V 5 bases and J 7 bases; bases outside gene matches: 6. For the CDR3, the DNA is TGTGCCAGCAGTCTCGGACAGGGGGCGCGTGGCTACACCTTC. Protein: CASSLGQGARGYTF.

CDR3 amino acids: CAWSVDDNSYEQYF. CDR3 DNA: TGTGCCTGGAGTGTTGACGACAACTCCTACGAGCAGTACTTC. The V call is TRBV30, the J call TRBJ2-7; D is unresolved. The CDR3 contains 14 residues. The ends were cut back, 0 bases at V and 0 bases at J, with 9 bases in the middle. Per germline, CDR1 GTSNPN and CDR2 SVGIG (reference sequence).

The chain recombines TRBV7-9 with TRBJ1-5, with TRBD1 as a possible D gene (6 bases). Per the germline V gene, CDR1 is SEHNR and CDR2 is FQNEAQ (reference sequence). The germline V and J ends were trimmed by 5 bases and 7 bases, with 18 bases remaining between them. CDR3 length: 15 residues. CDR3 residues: CASSPRGGEWQPQHF. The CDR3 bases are TGTGCCAGCAGCCCCAGGGGTGGGGAATGGCAGCCCCAGCATTTT.